This T cell receptor beta chain was identified during a study of cytomegalovirus exposure and HLA in healthy donors. As for the study in general: Unique TCR beta sequences numbering about 100 million came from 150 million to 200 million T cells in an earlier analysis.

V was cut by 3 bases and J by 3 bases, with 15 bases left in between. The germline gives CDR1 GTSNPN, CDR2 SVGIG (reference sequence). CDR3 length: 15 residues. Concerning this clone: Its antigen is currently unknown.

Study conclusions and caveats: Only CMV serostatus was available as immune exposure information. Within the data, a cluster of highly shared sequence variants was likely a sequencing artifact. A later analysis linked a missense DCLRE1C variant to TCR beta V- and J-gene trimming.

PCR involved 60 Vbeta and 13 Jbeta primers. Profiling relied on immunoSEQ multiplex PCR, and the TCRdb table lists in-frame clones only, not all of them. The listing contains about 64,000 clones. The clonotype originates from a woman aged 18-29 years in good health and CMV-seronegative. The J gene is TRBJ1-5, the V gene TRBV30, with D perhaps matching TRBD1 (6 bases). Sequencing input: PBMCs. CDR3 coding DNA: TGTGCCTGGAGGGCAACAGGGCTACTCAATCAGCCCCAGCATTTT. It translates to CAWRATGLLNQPQHF.